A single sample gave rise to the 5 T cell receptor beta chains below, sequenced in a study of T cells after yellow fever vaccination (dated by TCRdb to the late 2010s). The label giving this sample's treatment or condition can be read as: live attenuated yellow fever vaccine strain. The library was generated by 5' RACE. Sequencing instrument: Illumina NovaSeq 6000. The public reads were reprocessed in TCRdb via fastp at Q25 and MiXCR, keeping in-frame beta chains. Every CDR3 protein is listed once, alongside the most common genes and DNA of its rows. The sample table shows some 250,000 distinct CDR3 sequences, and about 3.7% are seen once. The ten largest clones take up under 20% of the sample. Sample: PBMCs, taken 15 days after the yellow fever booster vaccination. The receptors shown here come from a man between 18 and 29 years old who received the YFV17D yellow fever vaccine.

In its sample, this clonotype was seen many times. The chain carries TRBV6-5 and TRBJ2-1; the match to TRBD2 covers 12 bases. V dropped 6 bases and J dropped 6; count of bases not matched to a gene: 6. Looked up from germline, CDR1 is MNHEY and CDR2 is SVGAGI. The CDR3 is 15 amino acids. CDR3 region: CASRDTSGGRNEQFF. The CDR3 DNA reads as TGTGCCAGCAGGGATACTAGCGGGGGGCGCAATGAGCAGTTCTTC.

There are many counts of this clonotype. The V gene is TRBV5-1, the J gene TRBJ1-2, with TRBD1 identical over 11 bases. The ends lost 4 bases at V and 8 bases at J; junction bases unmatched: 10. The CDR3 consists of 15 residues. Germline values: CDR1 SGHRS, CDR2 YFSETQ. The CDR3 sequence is CASSEGTGGNRGYTF. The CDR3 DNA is TGCGCCAGCAGCGAGGGGACAGGGGGAAACAGAGGCTACACCTTC.

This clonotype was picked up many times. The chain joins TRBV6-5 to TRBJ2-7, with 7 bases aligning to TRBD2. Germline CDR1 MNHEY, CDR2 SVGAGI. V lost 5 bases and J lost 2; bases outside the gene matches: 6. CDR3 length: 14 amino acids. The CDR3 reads CASSPRGGPYEQYF. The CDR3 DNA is TGTGCCAGCAGTCCCCGGGGAGGGCCCTACGAGCAGTACTTC.

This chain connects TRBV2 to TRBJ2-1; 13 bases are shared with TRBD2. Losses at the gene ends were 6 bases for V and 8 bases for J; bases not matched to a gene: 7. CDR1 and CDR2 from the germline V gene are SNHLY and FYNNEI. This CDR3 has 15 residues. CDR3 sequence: CASRLLAGGGDEQFF. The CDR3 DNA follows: TGTGCCAGCAGGCTACTAGCGGGGGGGGGCGATGAGCAGTTCTTC. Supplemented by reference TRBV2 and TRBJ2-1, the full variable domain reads EPEVTQTPSHQVTQMGQEVILRCVPISNHLYFYWYRQILGQKVEFLVSFYNNEISEKSEIFDDQFSVERPDGSNFTLKIRSTKLEDSAMYFCASRLLAGGGDEQFFGPGTRLTVL.

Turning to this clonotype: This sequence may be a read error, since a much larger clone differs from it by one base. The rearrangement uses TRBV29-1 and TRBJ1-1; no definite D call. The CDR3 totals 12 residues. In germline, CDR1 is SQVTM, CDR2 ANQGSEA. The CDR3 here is CGVDFLNTEAFF. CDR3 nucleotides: TGCGGCGTTGATTTCCTGAACACTGAAGCTTTCTTT.